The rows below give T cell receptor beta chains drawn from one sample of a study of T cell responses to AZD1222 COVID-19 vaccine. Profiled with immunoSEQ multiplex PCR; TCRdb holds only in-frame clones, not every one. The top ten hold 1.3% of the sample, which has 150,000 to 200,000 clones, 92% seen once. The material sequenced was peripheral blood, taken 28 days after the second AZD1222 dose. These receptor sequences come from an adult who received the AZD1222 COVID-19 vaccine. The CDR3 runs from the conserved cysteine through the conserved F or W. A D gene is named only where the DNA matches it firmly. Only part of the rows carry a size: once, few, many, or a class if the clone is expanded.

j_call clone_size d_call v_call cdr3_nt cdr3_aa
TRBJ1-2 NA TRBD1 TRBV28 TGTGCCAGCCAGACAGGGGGCGTCAGCTATGGCTACACCTTC CASQTGGVSYGYTF
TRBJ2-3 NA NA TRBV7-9 TGTGCCAGCAGCCCGCCCTACAGGGATAGCACAGATACGCAGTATTTT CASSPPYRDSTDTQYF
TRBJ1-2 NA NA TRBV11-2 TGTGCCAGCAGCTTAGGGGGGGCGGTTACTGGCTACACCTTC CASSLGGAVTGYTF
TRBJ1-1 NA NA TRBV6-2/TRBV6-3 TGTGCCAGCAGTCGGGCCTACACTGAAGCTTTCTTT CASSRAYTEAFF
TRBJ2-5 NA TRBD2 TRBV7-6 TGTGCCAGCAGCCATCGTCCGGGACTAGCGGGAGGGCCTCCTGCCCAAGAGACCCAGTACTTC CASSHRPGLAGGPPAQETQYF
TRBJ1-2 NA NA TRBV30 TGTGCCTGGAAATTCGGAGCCTATGGCTACACCTTC CAWKFGAYGYTF
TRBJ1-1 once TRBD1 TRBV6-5 TGTGCCAGCAGTTACGTTCTGGGACAGGGCCTCACTGAAGCTTTCTTT CASSYVLGQGLTEAFF
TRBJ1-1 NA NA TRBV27 TGTGCCAGCAGTTTTTTTTCTGGGGGCACTGAAGCTTTCTTT CASSFFSGGTEAFF
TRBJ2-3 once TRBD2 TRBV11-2 TGTGCCAGCGCCCCCGGGACTAGCGGACGCAATACGCAGTATTTT CASAPGTSGRNTQYF
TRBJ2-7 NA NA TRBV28 TGTGCCAGCGTTCAGAGACTAGCCTACGAGCAGTACTTC CASVQRLAYEQYF
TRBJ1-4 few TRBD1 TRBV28 TGTGCCAGCAGCCAACCCGTTTCACAGGGGAGTCGTGATGAAAAACTGTTTTTT CASSQPVSQGSRDEKLFF
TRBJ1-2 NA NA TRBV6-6 TGTGCCAGCAGTCGCGGGCCCGGGACTGGGGGGGGCTACACCTTC CASSRGPGTGGGYTF
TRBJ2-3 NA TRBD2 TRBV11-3 TGTGCCAGCAGCCAAGAGGGAGGGAGAAGAGATACGCAGTATTTT CASSQEGGRRDTQYF
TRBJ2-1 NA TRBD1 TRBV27 TGTGCCAGCAGTTTGGCAGGGGGCAATGAGCAGTTCTTC CASSLAGGNEQFF
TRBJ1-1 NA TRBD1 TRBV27 TGTGCCAGCAGGACACAGGGGGCTGGGGCTGAAGCTTTCTTT CASRTQGAGAEAFF
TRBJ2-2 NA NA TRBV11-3 TGTGCCAGCAGCTCACGGTTGAACACCGGGGAGCTGTTTTTT CASSSRLNTGELFF
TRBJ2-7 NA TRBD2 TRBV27 TGTGCCAGCAGTCCGGGAGGCGGGAGCTACGAGCAGTACTTC CASSPGGGSYEQYF
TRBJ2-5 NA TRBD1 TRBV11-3 TGTGCCAGTAGAACCGAAGAATACAGGGGGCTCACCAAAGAGACCCAGTACTTC CASRTEEYRGLTKETQYF
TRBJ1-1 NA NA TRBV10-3 TGTGCCATCAGCCTTACAGATATGAACACTGAAGCTTTCTTT CAISLTDMNTEAFF
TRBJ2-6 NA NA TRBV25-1 TGTGCCAGCAGGGAGGCGGGGGGGGCCAACGTCCTGACTTTC CASREAGGANVLTF
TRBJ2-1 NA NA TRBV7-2 TGTGCCAGCAGCCTCACTTGGGAGGCTAGTCCGCAGTTCTTC CASSLTWEASPQFF
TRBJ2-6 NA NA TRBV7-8 TGTGCCAGCAGTGGAGGGGCCAACGTCCTGACTTTC CASSGGANVLTF
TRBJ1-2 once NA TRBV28 TGTGCCACCCTGGGGGGCGCCGAGTATGGCTACACCTTC CATLGGAEYGYTF
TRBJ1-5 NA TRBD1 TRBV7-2 TGTGCCAGCAGCCCAGGGGGAGGCAATCAGCCCCAGCATTTT CASSPGGGNQPQHF
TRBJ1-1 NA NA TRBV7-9 TGTGCCAGCAGCCCCCCGGGGGTGCGCGGCACTGAAGCTTTCTTT CASSPPGVRGTEAFF
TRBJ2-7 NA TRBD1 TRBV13 TGTGCCAGCAGCTCGACAGGGAACGAGCAGTACTTC CASSSTGNEQYF
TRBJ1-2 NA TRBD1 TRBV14 TGTGCCAGCAGCCCCTACAGGGGTGGCTACACCTTC CASSPYRGGYTF
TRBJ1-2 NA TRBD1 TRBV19 TGTGCCAGTAGGGAGACAGGGAACTATGGCTACACCTTC CASRETGNYGYTF
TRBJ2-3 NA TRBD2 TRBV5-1 TGCGCCAGCAGCTTGGACGGACTAGCGGGGTCTGATACGCAGTATTTT CASSLDGLAGSDTQYF
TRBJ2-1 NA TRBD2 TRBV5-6 TGTGCCAGCAGCCTCCCACTAACTAGCGGGGGGGCCACTTACAATGAGCAGTTCTTC CASSLPLTSGGATYNEQFF
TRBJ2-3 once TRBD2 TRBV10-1 TGCGCCAGCAGTGAAGCGCTAGCGGGAGGCACAGATACGCAGTATTTT CASSEALAGGTDTQYF
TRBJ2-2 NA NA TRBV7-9 TGTGCCACCCAACGGCTTGCGAACGGGGAGCTGTTTTTT CATQRLANGELFF
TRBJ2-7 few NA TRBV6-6 TGTGCCAGCAGCCCCCGCCGGGACCTTTACGAGCAGTACTTC CASSPRRDLYEQYF
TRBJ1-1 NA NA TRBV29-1 TGCAGCTCCATTAAGGAGGGGTGGACTGAAGCTTTCTTT CSSIKEGWTEAFF
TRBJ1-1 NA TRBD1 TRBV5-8 TGTGCCAGCAGCGCCCTGAATTGGGCAGGGGGTAAATCTCAAGCTTTCTTT CASSALNWAGGKSQAFF
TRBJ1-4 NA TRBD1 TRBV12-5 TGTGCTAGTGGCCTAACACAGGGGGCACTTGAAAAACTGTTTTTT CASGLTQGALEKLFF
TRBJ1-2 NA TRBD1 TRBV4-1 TGCGCCAGCAGCCAAAGTCCCGGGACAGGGTACAATGGCTACACCTTC CASSQSPGTGYNGYTF
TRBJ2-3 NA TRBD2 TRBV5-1 TGCGCCAGCAGCTTGGCCGGGGGGACAGATACGCAGTATTTT CASSLAGGTDTQYF
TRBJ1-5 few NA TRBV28 TGTGCCAGCAGTTTATCGGGTCCTCAGCCCCAGCATTTT CASSLSGPQPQHF
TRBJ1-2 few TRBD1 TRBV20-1 TGCAGTGCTAGTGGGACAGGGTCTAGGGATGGCTACACCTTC CSASGTGSRDGYTF